The rows below give T cell receptor beta chains drawn from one sample of a study of blood T cell repertoires in COVID-19. Sequencing used immunoSEQ multiplex PCR; TCRdb keeps in-frame clones, though not all of them. The repertoire has approximately 75,000 clones, more than 65% of them found once; the top ten carry 25% to 30%. Sample: peripheral blood. These receptors originate from a woman of 80 years or more with active or convalescent COVID-19. Both conserved end residues are part of each CDR3. A D gene is named only where the DNA matches it firmly. Clone sizes are given selectively: once, few, many, or a class where the clone is expanded.

clone_size,d_call,j_call,v_call,cdr3_aa,cdr3_nt
.,TRBD1,TRBJ1-2,TRBV20-1,CSASRGQVNYGYTF,TGCAGTGCTAGTCGGGGACAGGTTAACTATGGCTACACCTTC
.,.,TRBJ2-7,TRBV30,CAWDGTQGLNEQYF,TGTGCCTGGGACGGGACCCAGGGACTCAACGAGCAGTACTTC
.,TRBD1,TRBJ1-2,TRBV6-5,CASSYGGTVGYTF,TGTGCCAGCAGTTACGGGGGGACAGTCGGCTACACCTTC
once,TRBD1,TRBJ1-1,TRBV29-1,CSAQDREGTEAFF,TGCAGCGCTCAGGACAGGGAAGGCACTGAAGCTTTCTTT
.,TRBD1,TRBJ1-1,TRBV18,CASSPDRDGEAFF,TGTGCCAGCTCACCGGACAGGGATGGTGAAGCTTTCTTT
.,TRBD1,TRBJ1-6,TRBV19,CASSIDRWDSDNSPLHF,TGTGCCAGTAGTATAGATCGCTGGGACAGCGATAATTCACCCCTCCACTTT
.,.,TRBJ1-2,TRBV6-5,CASSYHTGQYGYTF,TGTGCCAGCAGTTACCACACAGGGCAGTATGGCTACACCTTC
.,.,TRBJ1-1,TRBV29-1,CSVEQQVNTEAFF,TGCAGCGTTGAACAACAGGTGAACACTGAAGCTTTCTTT
once,.,TRBJ2-5,TRBV5-6,CASTRVAQETQYF,TGTGCCAGCACCCGGGTGGCTCAAGAGACCCAGTACTTC
.,.,TRBJ1-2,TRBV3-1/TRBV3-2,CASSQPGSLYGYTF,TGTGCCAGCAGCCAACCGGGATCCCTATATGGCTACACCTTC
.,.,TRBJ2-5,TRBV4-3,CASSQEIRETQYF,TGCGCCAGCAGCCAAGAGATACGGGAGACCCAGTACTTC
.,.,TRBJ1-2,TRBV7-9,CASSLAGGRGGYGYTF,TGTGCCAGCAGCTTAGCCGGGGGTCGTGGTGGCTATGGCTACACCTTC
.,TRBD2,TRBJ2-1,TRBV11-3,CASSPGGSSYNEQFF,TGTGCCAGCAGCCCGGGCGGGAGCTCCTACAATGAGCAGTTCTTC
.,.,TRBJ1-5,TRBV30,CAWSVRGGPQPQHF,TGTGCCTGGAGTGTAAGGGGAGGGCCACAGCCCCAGCATTTT
.,TRBD1,TRBJ1-4,TRBV30,CAWSVGTGVGEKLFF,TGTGCCTGGAGTGTAGGGACAGGGGTCGGTGAAAAACTGTTTTTT
.,.,TRBJ1-1,TRBV3-1/TRBV3-2,CASSQDLAQNTEAFF,TGTGCCAGCAGCCAAGATCTGGCCCAGAACACTGAAGCTTTCTTT
.,TRBD1,TRBJ1-1,TRBV11-2,CASSLAQDRGAFF,TGTGCCAGCAGCTTAGCTCAGGACAGGGGAGCTTTCTTT
.,.,TRBJ2-2,TRBV4-3,CAGRDFTGELFF,TGCGCCGGCCGGGACTTTACCGGGGAGCTGTTTTTT
.,.,TRBJ2-3,TRBV6-5,CASRQLNYSDTQYF,TGTGCCAGCAGGCAGCTTAACTACTCAGATACGCAGTATTTT
few,.,TRBJ1-1,TRBV28,CASSFVRGGNTEAFF,TGTGCCAGCAGTTTTGTAAGGGGTGGGAACACTGAAGCTTTCTTT